A single sample is the source of the 24 T cell receptor beta chains below, sequenced in a study of CD8 T cells in Susac syndrome. With random hexamers, 0.5 to 1 ug RNA was reverse transcribed. MiXCR was run by TCRdb on the immunoSEQ multiplex PCR reads, yielding one entry per CDR3 protein. The table lists approximately 100,000 distinct CDR3 sequences, 90% to 98% of them singletons. The sample taken for sequencing was CD4+ T cells from PBMCs. Every receptor here comes from a human donor in good health.

The gene calls are TRBV4-1 and TRBJ1-1; D gene uncertain. CDR1 and CDR2 (germline): MGHRA, YSYEKL. There are 15 residues in the CDR3. V was clipped by 5 bases and J by 7 bases, with 20 bases between them. CDR3 region: CASSYGEDWTGEAFF. The CDR3 DNA sequence: TGCGCCAGCAGCTACGGAGAGGACTGGACGGGTGAAGCTTTCTTT.

The chain combines TRBV6-2 or TRBV6-3 with TRBJ2-5; TRBD1 matches at 9 bases. The junction had 8 bases not matched to a gene; V was cut back by 4 bases and J by 5 bases. From germline, CDR1 is MNHEY and CDR2 SVGEGT. The CDR3 is 15 amino acids. CDR3 bases: TGTGCCAGCAGTTCCCCGGACAGGGGCAAGGAGACCCAGTACTTC. Protein: CASSSPDRGKETQYF.

V is TRBV7-2 and J is TRBJ1-2; possible D gene TRBD1, 5 bases. The CDR3 spans 15 residues. Trimming stripped 5 bases from V and 8 bases from J, with 21 bases between. CDR1 is SGHTA, CDR2 FQGNSA, per germline. The CDR3 is CASSLPGTPREGYTF. CDR3 bases: TGTGCCAGCAGCCTTCCCGGGACGCCAAGGGAGGGCTACACCTTC.

The DNA of the CDR3 is TGTGCCAGCAGTTTTGGCACACAGGGGAACACCGGGGAGCTGTTTTTT. It encodes CASSFGTQGNTGELFF. The gene calls are TRBV12-3 or TRBV12-4 and TRBJ2-2; tentatively, D is TRBD1 (6 bases). This CDR3 spans 16 amino acids. V lost 3 bases, J lost 1 base, and 12 bases lay in between.

The genes are TRBV4-1 and TRBJ1-5, with D unclear. This CDR3 comprises 16 residues. Per germline, CDR1 MGHRA and CDR2 YSYEKL. V gave up 1 base and J gave up 2 bases, with 12 bases separating them. CDR3 nucleotide sequence: TGCGCCAGCAGCCAAGTGGGGAAAGGACGCAATCAGCCCCAGCATTTT. Protein sequence: CASSQVGKGRNQPQHF.

This chain uses TRBV13 with TRBJ1-5; TRBD1 matches at 7 bases. Germline V CDR1 and CDR2: PRHDT, FYEKMQ (reference sequence). V gave up 4 bases and J gave up 5 bases; unmatched junction bases: 5. This CDR3 contains 14 residues. CDR3 residues: CASSSGTVYQPQHF. CDR3 coding DNA: TGTGCCAGCAGCTCTGGGACAGTTTATCAGCCCCAGCATTTT.

This clonotype was detected once. The V and J genes are TRBV5-4 and TRBJ2-5; D is undetermined. V was trimmed by 7 bases and J by 1 base, leaving 14 bases between them. Germline CDR1 SGHNT, CDR2 YYREEE (reference sequence). The CDR3 spans 14 residues. CDR3 in DNA: TGTGCCAGCGCCCCGTTGCCTAGCCAAGAGACCCAGTACTTC. Translating gives CASAPLPSQETQYF.

V and J are TRBV29-1 and TRBJ2-3; 11 bases line up with TRBD2. This CDR3 has 17 amino acids. The V segment lost 1 base and the J segment 0 bases; nucleotides outside the gene matches: 6. Germline-derived CDR1 and CDR2 are SQVTM and ANQGSEA. The CDR3 loop reads CSVEGIRTSGSTDTQYF. The CDR3 DNA follows: TGCAGCGTTGAAGGGATCAGGACTAGCGGGAGCACAGATACGCAGTATTTT.

The rearrangement joins TRBV6-6 to TRBJ2-1; 10 bases align to TRBD2. Germline trimming cut 2 bases from V and 8 bases from J; bases unmatched to any gene: 9. Germline CDR1 MNHNY, CDR2 SVGAGI (reference sequence). The CDR3 loop spans 16 amino acids. The CDR3 spells CASSYTLAGDRHEQFF. The CDR3 DNA is TGTGCCAGCAGTTACACTCTAGCGGGAGATCGACATGAGCAGTTCTTC.

The CDR3 loop reads CASSQEPGTTEAFF. The CDR3 DNA is TGTGCCAGCAGCCAAGAGCCGGGAACGACTGAAGCTTTCTTT. The V gene is TRBV4-2, the J gene TRBJ1-1; no clear D gene. Germline CDR1 is LGHNA and CDR2 is YNFKEQ. CDR3 length equals 14 residues. V lost 0 bases to trimming and J lost 5 bases, with 10 bases between them.

This rearrangement joins TRBV28 to TRBJ2-4; TRBD2 matches 10 bases. V trimming: 5 bases; J trimming: 10 bases; junction bases outside the gene matches: 11. The germline V gene has CDR1 MDHEN and CDR2 SYDVKM. The CDR3 is 15 amino acids. The CDR3 DNA reads as TGTGCCAGCAGTCCCCATAGCGGGGGGCAGACTATTCAGTACTTC. Protein product: CASSPHSGGQTIQYF.

The V gene is TRBV7-9, the J gene TRBJ2-2; tentatively, D is TRBD2 (6 bases). The ends were cut back, 5 bases at V and 6 bases at J, with 13 bases in the middle. Germline V gene sequence: CDR1 SEHNR, CDR2 FQNEAQ (reference sequence). The CDR3 length is 14 residues. The CDR3 DNA reads TGTGCCAGCAGCCCGGCCGGGGGTTCCGGGGAGCTGTTTTTT. Its translation is CASSPAGGSGELFF.

The chain links TRBV4-2 to TRBJ2-7; 15 nucleotides align to TRBD2. Trimming cost V 4 bases and J 5 bases; bases outside gene matches: 9. This CDR3 is 17 amino acids long. The germline V gene encodes CDR1 LGHNA and CDR2 YNFKEQ. The CDR3 sequence: CASSPGTSGGTRNEQYF. CDR3 sequence (DNA): TGTGCCAGCAGCCCCGGGACTAGCGGGGGGACCAGGAACGAGCAGTACTTC.

The chain has TRBV29-1 and TRBJ2-5; the match to TRBD1 covers 10 bases. Germline loops: CDR1 SQVTM, CDR2 ANQGSEA. This CDR3 spans 13 amino acids. V dropped 4 bases and J dropped 4; count of bases not matched to a gene: 3. As DNA, the CDR3 is TGCAGCGTTGGGAGACAGGGGGCAGAGACCCAGTACTTC. The encoded protein is CSVGRQGAETQYF.

The rearrangement uses TRBV7-3 and TRBJ1-6; D not resolved. The germline V gene encodes CDR1 SGHTA and CDR2 FQGTGA. The CDR3 runs to 13 residues. Between the trimmed V and J ends, which lost 0 bases and 8 bases, there was a span of 5 bases. In DNA, the CDR3 is TGTGCCAGCAGCTTAACGGCGGATTCACCCCTCCACTTT. It specifies CASSLTADSPLHF.

The chain links TRBV7-2 to TRBJ2-5; D is undetermined. The CDR3 spans 13 residues. V gave up 5 bases and J gave up 5 bases, with 12 bases separating them. Germline V gene lookup returns CDR1 SGHTA and CDR2 FQGNSA. CDR3 region: CASSGPPPETQYF. As DNA, the CDR3 is TGTGCCAGCAGCGGACCCCCGCCGGAGACCCAGTACTTC.

This clonotype was found a few times. This chain connects TRBV4-1 to TRBJ1-5; D possibly corresponds to TRBD1 (5 bases). CDR3 length equals 16 residues. The ends were cut back, 0 bases at V and 0 bases at J, with 9 bases in the middle. Per germline, CDR1 MGHRA and CDR2 YSYEKL. CDR3: CASSQDRVDSNQPQHF. CDR3 coding DNA: TGCGCCAGCAGCCAAGACAGGGTGGATAGCAATCAGCCCCAGCATTTT.

This chain joins TRBV12-3 or TRBV12-4 and TRBJ2-7, with no clear D. V lost 2 bases and J 0 bases, leaving 11 bases between the germline ends. The CDR3 runs to 15 residues. This chain's CDR3 is CASSLTAQSSYEQYF. DNA for the CDR3: TGTGCCAGCAGTTTAACAGCCCAGAGCTCCTACGAGCAGTACTTC.

The rearrangement links TRBV7-9 to TRBJ2-4; no firm D call. Germline loops: CDR1 SEHNR, CDR2 FQNEAQ (reference sequence). This CDR3 is 16 amino acids long. V lost 2 bases to trimming and J lost 0 bases, with 11 bases between them. Here the CDR3 DNA reads TGTGCCAGCAGCTTATTTCAGACACTAGCCAAAAACATTCAGTACTTC. It codes for CASSLFQTLAKNIQYF.

The V call is TRBV7-2, the J call TRBJ2-7; 8 positions match TRBD1. This CDR3 has 15 amino acids. V trimming: 5 bases; J trimming: 2 bases; junction bases outside the gene matches: 8. Germline values: CDR1 SGHTA, CDR2 FQGNSA. As DNA, the CDR3 is TGTGCCAGCAGCCCGGGACAGGTTGCACCCTACGAGCAGTACTTC. Translating gives CASSPGQVAPYEQYF.

The chain couples TRBV24-1 to TRBJ2-6; 9 positions match TRBD2. The CDR3 spans 16 residues. Losses at the gene ends were 8 bases for V and 0 bases for J; bases not matched to a gene: 4. Germline CDR1 is KGHDR and CDR2 is SFDVKD. Here the CDR3 reads CATTGGGGSGANVLTF. The DNA of the CDR3 is TGTGCCACCACCGGCGGGGGGGGCTCTGGGGCCAACGTCCTGACTTTC.

This clonotype turned up a few times. The rearrangement links TRBV12-3 or TRBV12-4 to TRBJ1-5; 9 bases align to TRBD1. Unmatched junction bases numbered 6, after V lost 5 bases and J lost 4 bases. The CDR3 is 15 amino acids. The CDR3 region has the DNA TGTGCCAGCAGTCCGGGACAGGGTGGAAATCAGCCCCAGCATTTT. As protein: CASSPGQGGNQPQHF.

The chain carries TRBV7-9 and TRBJ2-7; D remains ambiguous. The CDR3 is 17 amino acids. Looked up from germline, CDR1 is SEHNR and CDR2 is FQNEAQ (reference sequence). The V and J ends lost 5 bases and 5 bases respectively, with 25 bases between them. The CDR3 sequence is CASSHSFRLNPSNEQYF. Written as DNA, the CDR3 is TGTGCCAGCAGCCATTCCTTTAGACTGAATCCCTCTAACGAGCAGTACTTC.

This chain uses TRBV2 with TRBJ2-5, with TRBD2 matching 8 bases. Germline values: CDR1 SNHLY, CDR2 FYNNEI. Trimming took 1 base from V and 14 from J; bases not matched to a gene: 3. The CDR3 runs 11 residues. In nucleotides, the CDR3 is TGTGCCAGCAGTGAAGGGACTAGCACATACTTC. Translated: CASSEGTSTYF.